This T cell receptor (beta chain) was sequenced in a study of shared clonotypes between healthy human individuals. General observations from the study: In having few donors, the study represented limited genetic and exposure-history diversity. The sharing of about 5.3% of naive CD4 clonotypes was seen across several donors. Relative to memory subsets, naive subsets generally showed larger estimated richness. Generation of non-shared clonotypes was less probable than generation of clonotypes shared by all four donors.

Only in-frame clones appear in the TCRdb table, and some are missing; sequencing was by immunoSEQ multiplex PCR. This sample has 2.3 million or so clones, with 85% to 95% found just once. The V end lost 0 bases, the J end lost 1 base, and 8 bases lay between the germline ends. This CDR3 is 14 amino acids long. The germline V gene has CDR1 SGHNT and CDR2 YYREEE (reference sequence). This clone was found once. Antigen unknown. This sequence joins TRBV5-4 and TRBJ2-7, with D uncertain. This clonotype was obtained from a man between 18 and 29 years old in good health. Some clones in this sample may be carry-over from other donors' samples. The sample consisted of naive CD4+ T cells from PBMCs. Documented subset: CD45RA+ positively selected. The CDR3 loop is CASSLGVGSYEQYF. The CDR3 DNA is TGTGCCAGCAGCTTGGGAGTAGGTTCCTACGAGCAGTACTTC.